Shown below are 3 T cell receptor beta chains from a single sample sequenced in a study of human T cells and chemical hapten exposure. The time point here: patch test 1, 2 weeks after DPC sensitization. Treatment of the sample: therapeutic diphenylcyclopropenone sensitization with weekly scalp DPC. In TCRdb, the RACE reads were re-called with MiXCR into one record per CDR3 protein. The table lists 300,000 to 350,000 distinct CDR3 sequences, around 7% of them singletons. The sample in question was whole blood, obtained in connection with sensitization to the hapten diphenylcyclopropenone (DPC). The origin of the receptors is a woman aged 18-29 years with alopecia areata. Some clones in this sample may be carry-over from other donors' samples.

The CDR3 protein is CASMLLWLAVRPQSGEQFF. As DNA, the CDR3 is TGTGCCAGCATGCTCTTGTGGCTAGCGGTTAGACCCCAATCAGGGGAGCAGTTCTTC. The genes are TRBV27 and TRBJ2-1; 7 bases match TRBD2. This CDR3 comprises 19 residues. The V gene's germline CDR1 is MNHEY and CDR2 SMNVEV (reference sequence). With 7 bases clipped from V and 10 bases from J, the junction kept 28 bases outside the gene matches.

Many counts were recorded for this clonotype. The gene calls are TRBV20-1 and TRBJ2-1; 10 nucleotides line up with TRBD2. V dropped 1 base and J dropped 12; count of bases not matched to a gene: 12. The germline CDR1 and CDR2 sequences are DFQATT and SNEGSKA (reference sequence). The CDR3 is made up of 15 amino acids. The DNA of the CDR3 is TGCAGTGCTAGAGCTGGGGGACTAGCGAACCAAGGGCAGTTCTTC. Translated: CSARAGGLANQGQFF.

The chain recombines TRBV29-1 with TRBJ1-2, with D possibly being TRBD1 (6 bases). The CDR3 is 15 residues long. Germline CDR1 reads SQVTM; CDR2 reads ANQGSEA. Trimming removed 3 bases from V and 1 base from J, with 15 bases in between. The DNA of the CDR3 is TGCAGCGTTGATACCGGGGGGGCGAATAACTATGGCTACACCTTC. Protein sequence: CSVDTGGANNYGYTF. Full variable domain (remainder filled in from reference TRBV29-1 and TRBJ1-2): SAVISQKPSRDICQRGTSLTIQCQVDSQVTMMFWYRQQPGQSLTLIATANQGSEATYESGFVIDKFPISRPNLTFSTLTVSNMSPEDSSIYLCSVDTGGANNYGYTFGSGTRLTVV.